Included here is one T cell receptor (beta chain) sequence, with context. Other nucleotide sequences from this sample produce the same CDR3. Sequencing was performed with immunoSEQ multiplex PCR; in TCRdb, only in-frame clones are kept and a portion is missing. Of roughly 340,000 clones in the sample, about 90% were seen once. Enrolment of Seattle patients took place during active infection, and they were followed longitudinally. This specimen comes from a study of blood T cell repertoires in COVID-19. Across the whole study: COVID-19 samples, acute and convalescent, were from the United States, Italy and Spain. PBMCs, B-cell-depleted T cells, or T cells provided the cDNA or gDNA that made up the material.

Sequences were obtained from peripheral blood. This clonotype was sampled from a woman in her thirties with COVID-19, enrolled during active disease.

The CDR3 spells CASSLTGGTEAFF. The CDR3 nucleotides are TGTGCCAGCAGCTTAACCGGGGGCACTGAAGCTTTCTTT. The gene calls are TRBV11-2 and TRBJ1-1; maybe TRBD1 (5 bases). The CDR3 sequence is 13 residues long. The germline CDR1 and CDR2 sequences are SGHAT and FQNNGV. The V end was cut by 2 bases, the J end by 4 bases, with 8 bases between.